The 16 T cell receptor beta chains presented below share a single source sample, sequenced in a study of beta chain features in type 1 diabetes. Since all of the isolated RNA was reverse transcribed, expressed TCRB transcripts were what got sequenced. The repertoire was sequenced with immunoSEQ multiplex PCR; TCRdb's copy has only in-frame clones and lacks some. The table includes around 310,000 clones, about 13% detected once. These TCRs' antigens remain unknown. Whole-study findings and limits: Moderate but significant shortening of TCRB CDR3s was recorded in all four CD4+ subsets from Type 1 diabetes patients.

The sample taken for sequencing was naive CD4+ T cells from blood. These receptors originate from a woman under 30 with type 1 diabetes.

This clone was picked up a small number of times. CDR3 DNA sequence: TGTGCCAGCAGCAACCTATTCGGGAACACTGAAGCTTTCTTT. Protein product: CASSNLFGNTEAFF. The chain is built from TRBV14 and TRBJ1-1; no reliable D call. The germline CDR1 and CDR2 sequences are SGHDN and FVKESK. Between the trimmed V and J ends, which lost 5 bases and 1 base, there was a span of 11 bases. The CDR3 is made up of 14 amino acids.

The sample holds a few counts of this clone. The chain joins TRBV6-1 to TRBJ2-5, with 7 bases lining up with TRBD1. V shed 6 bases, J shed 4 bases, and the junction held 5 bases outside the gene matches. Germline V gene lookup returns CDR1 MNHNS and CDR2 SASEGT. The CDR3 contains 13 residues. CDR3: CASSRDRRETQYF. The CDR3 DNA reads TGTGCCAGCAGCCGGGACAGACGAGAGACCCAGTACTTC.

The chain's CDR3 is CASSRSGTEAFF. The CDR3 region has the DNA TGTGCCAGCAGTCGCTCCGGCACTGAAGCTTTCTTT. The V and J genes are TRBV25-1 and TRBJ1-1; D gene ambiguous. Germline CDR1 is MGHDK and CDR2 is SYGVNS. V lost 5 bases and J lost 4, with 8 bases in between. CDR3 size: 12 residues.

The chain has TRBV7-2 and TRBJ2-3; no clear D. This CDR3 region has 15 residues. V lost 1 base, J lost 0 bases, and 8 bases lay in between. CDR1 is SGHTA, CDR2 FQGNSA, per germline. CDR3 protein: CASSLDLTSTDTQYF. The CDR3 DNA reads TGTGCCAGCAGCTTAGATCTGACTAGCACAGATACGCAGTATTTT.

The genes are TRBV7-2 and TRBJ2-1, with D uncertain. This CDR3 is 15 amino acids long. The V end was cut by 0 bases, the J end by 2 bases, with 8 bases between. Per the germline V gene, CDR1 is SGHTA and CDR2 is FQGNSA. In DNA form, the CDR3 reads TGTGCCAGCAGCTTAGCGGGTGACACCTACAATGAGCAGTTCTTC. Translation: CASSLAGDTYNEQFF.

This clone was observed a few times. This chain connects TRBV18 to TRBJ2-5; 8 bases match TRBD1. There are 14 residues in the CDR3. V lost 8 bases and J lost 1; bases outside the gene matches: 6. Germline V gene sequence: CDR1 KGHSH, CDR2 LQKENI. This CDR3 reads CASGRTGRQETQYF. The CDR3 bases are TGTGCCAGCGGAAGGACAGGGCGCCAAGAGACCCAGTACTTC.

This chain links TRBV5-1 with TRBJ2-7, with 7 bases identical to TRBD1. V gave up 1 base and J gave up 5 bases; unmatched junction bases: 15. Germline CDR1 is SGHRS and CDR2 is YFSETQ. This CDR3 has 17 residues. The CDR3 DNA reads as TGCGCCAGCAGCTTGAGTCTTCGGGCAGGGGGTGCGGACGAGCAGTACTTC. It translates to CASSLSLRAGGADEQYF.

As to this clone: Within the sample, other DNA sequences also encode this same CDR3. The chain carries TRBV5-1 and TRBJ2-7, with 7 bases lining up with TRBD2. This CDR3 is 14 amino acids long. J lost 0 bases, V lost 0 bases, and 0 bases had no gene match. Germline V gene lookup returns CDR1 SGHRS and CDR2 YFSETQ. In DNA form, the CDR3 reads TGCGCCAGCAGCTTGGGCGGGAGCTCCTACGAGCAGTACTTC. The encoded protein is CASSLGGSSYEQYF.

This chain connects TRBV2 to TRBJ1-2; 8 positions agree with TRBD1. Trimming took 6 bases from V and 4 from J; bases not matched to a gene: 4. The CDR3 length is 13 residues. Germline V gives CDR1 SNHLY, CDR2 FYNNEI. CDR3 protein: CASRTGDSYGYTF. CDR3 DNA: TGTGCCAGCAGGACAGGGGACTCCTATGGCTACACCTTC.

The V call is TRBV11-2, the J call TRBJ2-1, with D unclear. This CDR3 comprises 15 residues. Germline V gives CDR1 SGHAT, CDR2 FQNNGV. The germline V and J ends were trimmed by 1 base and 6 bases, with 13 bases remaining between them. The CDR3 DNA sequence: TGTGCCAGCAGCTTAGGAGTGGGCGCGATCAATGAGCAGTTCTTC. This sequence encodes CASSLGVGAINEQFF.

This clone appeared a few times. This chain uses TRBV9 with TRBJ2-2; 15 bases line up with TRBD2. The CDR3 contains 18 residues. V lost 0 bases, J lost 4 bases, and 4 bases stayed unmatched. Germline CDR1 and CDR2: SGDLS and YYNGEE. DNA for the CDR3: TGTGCCAGCAGCGTAGGGACTAGCGGGAGGGCCCTCACCGGGGAGCTGTTTTTT. Protein sequence: CASSVGTSGRALTGELFF.

The chain combines TRBV7-2 with TRBJ2-1; 11 bases match TRBD2. The V gene's germline CDR1 is SGHTA and CDR2 FQGNSA. The CDR3 is made up of 16 amino acids. Losses at the gene ends were 5 bases for V and 7 bases for J; bases not matched to a gene: 10. CDR3 in DNA: TGTGCCAGCAGCCCCCGGGGTAGCGGGAGGGGGAATGAGCAGTTCTTC. It codes for CASSPRGSGRGNEQFF.

The sample holds a few counts of this clone. This chain links TRBV2 with TRBJ1-1; no reliable D call. This CDR3 region has 12 residues. V lost 6 bases to trimming and J lost 10 bases, with 15 bases between them. Germline-derived CDR1 and CDR2 are SNHLY and FYNNEI. This CDR3 reads CASSSQAARAFF. CDR3 bases: TGTGCCAGCAGCTCCCAGGCTGCTCGAGCTTTCTTT.

This clone was counted a few times. The chain couples TRBV5-1 to TRBJ2-5, with 10 nucleotides matching TRBD1. V dropped 4 bases and J dropped 4; count of bases not matched to a gene: 7. Germline CDR1 and CDR2: SGHRS and YFSETQ. The CDR3 runs 15 residues. Here the CDR3 DNA reads TGCGCCAGCAGCCTGGGACAGGGGACCGGAGAGACCCAGTACTTC. Its protein product is CASSLGQGTGETQYF. Filled out from reference TRBV5-1 and TRBJ2-5, the complete variable domain reads KAGVTQTPRYLIKTRGQQVTLSCSPISGHRSVSWYQQTPGQGLQFLFEYFSETQRNKGNFPGRFSGRQFSNSRSEMNVSTLELGDSALYLCASSLGQGTGETQYFGPGTRLLVL.

The table lists this clone with a few counts. The gene calls are TRBV5-4 and TRBJ2-7; 9 nucleotides align to TRBD1. The V gene end was trimmed by 4 bases and the J gene end by 0 bases; junction bases not matched to a gene: 5. Germline assignment: CDR1 SGHNT and CDR2 YYREEE (reference sequence). The CDR3 sequence is 15 residues long. The CDR3 region is CASSPPGQGSYEQYF. In nucleotides, the CDR3 is TGTGCCAGCAGCCCTCCGGGACAGGGCTCCTACGAGCAGTACTTC.

The chain carries TRBV14 and TRBJ2-7; D is perhaps TRBD2 (5 bases). V lost 0 bases to trimming and J lost 2 bases, with 11 bases between them. This CDR3 has 15 residues. Germline V gives CDR1 SGHDN, CDR2 FVKESK. CDR3: CASSQDRRPPYEQYF. DNA for the CDR3: TGTGCCAGCAGCCAAGATCGGAGGCCCCCCTACGAGCAGTACTTC.